Reported below is one T cell receptor (beta chain). The sample belongs to a study of T cells in Graves' hyperthyroidism and ophthalmopathy. Amplified regions were TCR beta CDR3 sequences from RNA transcripts. The primer set for the first-round RT-PCR of the TCR CDR3 was HTBI. TCRdb processed the multiplex PCR reads anew with MiXCR; each CDR3 protein has one entry. The table includes approximately 690,000 distinct CDR3 sequences, roughly 20% detected once. The sequenced sample was blood. This receptor was taken from a man aged 25 to 40 with Graves' ophthalmopathy.

The CDR3 loop reads CASSEASGQTNVPQHF. For the CDR3, the DNA is TGTGCCAGCAGTGAAGCGTCCGGACAGACTAATGTGCCCCAGCATTTT. The gene calls are TRBV2 and TRBJ1-5; TRBD1 is a possible D gene (6 bases). CDR3 length: 16 residues. Germline V gives CDR1 SNHLY, CDR2 FYNNEI. Trimming took 0 bases from V and 9 from J, leaving 18 bases between them. The whole variable domain, filled in from reference TRBV2 and TRBJ1-5, reads EPEVTQTPSHQVTQMGQEVILRCVPISNHLYFYWYRQILGQKVEFLVSFYNNEISEKSEIFDDQFSVERPDGSNFTLKIRSTKLEDSAMYFCASSEASGQTNVPQHFGDGTRLSIL.